The TCR beta chain under discussion was sequenced for a study of early T cells in non-severe SARS-CoV-2 infection. About the study: Sequencing of unsorted whole blood was done on bulk RNA, leaving chains unpaired.

Germline lookup yields CDR1 MNHEY and CDR2 SVGAGI. V was shortened by 6 bases and J by 0 bases, with 11 bases between the two germline ends. There are 15 residues in the CDR3. Individual cDNA molecules received unique molecular identifiers during library preparation. Each CDR3 protein gets one entry after TCRdb re-called the 5' RACE reads with MiXCR. The sample yields approximately 97,000 distinct CDR3 sequences, about an eighth seen once. Points from the study as a whole: Reliance on VDJdb matching favored anti-spike CD8 responses; private and CD4 specificities were missed.

Points on this clonotype: Its antigen is unknown.

The sequenced sample was whole blood. This chain uses TRBV6-5 with TRBJ2-2; possible D gene TRBD1, 6 bases. This TCR derives from an adult who was a healthcare worker with PCR-confirmed SARS-CoV-2 infection or an uninfected control (not recorded which). The CDR3: CASSPTGANTGELFF. CDR3 DNA: TGTGCCAGCAGCCCGACAGGAGCGAACACCGGGGAGCTGTTTTTT.